The 16 T cell receptor beta chains presented below share a single source sample, sequenced in a study of CD8 T cells in Susac syndrome. It was with random hexamers that about 0.45 to 1 ug RNA was reverse transcribed. Each CDR3 protein is one row after TCRdb ran MiXCR on the immunoSEQ multiplex PCR reads. Of about 200,000 distinct CDR3 sequences in the sample, 95% are singletons; the top ten hold approximately 0.094%. The sequencing sample was made of CD4+ T cells from PBMCs. The source is a human donor in good health.

The V gene is TRBV5-1, the J gene TRBJ2-1; weak D call: TRBD2 (6 bases). The V end was cut by 0 bases, the J end by 8 bases, with 12 bases between. The CDR3 runs to 14 residues. CDR1 is SGHRS, CDR2 YFSETQ, per germline. The CDR3 sequence: CASSLGREYDEQFF. CDR3 DNA sequence: TGCGCCAGCAGCTTGGGCCGGGAGTACGATGAGCAGTTCTTC.

This chain's CDR3 is CASSRLSSETQYF. The CDR3 DNA reads TGCGCCAGCAGCCGGTTAAGCTCCGAGACCCAGTACTTC. The chain joins TRBV4-1 to TRBJ2-5, with D unclear. Germline V CDR1 and CDR2: MGHRA, YSYEKL. The CDR3 consists of 13 residues. The V end was cut by 4 bases, the J end by 5 bases, with 11 bases between.

The chain recombines TRBV18 with TRBJ2-3, with TRBD2 identical over 9 bases. The V gene's germline CDR1 is KGHSH and CDR2 LQKENI. The length of the CDR3 is 19 residues. J gave up 1 base and V 2 bases, and 13 bases lay outside the gene matches. The CDR3 region is CASSPERWIAGVGTDTQYF. The CDR3 DNA sequence: TGTGCCAGCTCACCAGAGAGATGGATAGCGGGGGTTGGCACAGATACGCAGTATTTT.

The CDR3 coding sequence is TGTGCCAGCAGGAACAGGGCTACCGGGGAGCTGTTTTTT. Residues: CASRNRATGELFF. The V call is TRBV6-5, the J call TRBJ2-2; possible D gene TRBD1, 6 bases. The CDR3 runs to 13 residues. Germline V CDR1 and CDR2: MNHEY, SVGAGI. With 6 bases removed from V and 5 bases from J, the gap between germline ends came to 10 bases.

The chain links TRBV20-1 to TRBJ1-2; possible D gene TRBD1, 5 bases. The germline gives CDR1 DFQATT, CDR2 SNEGSKA (reference sequence). This CDR3 is 13 amino acids long. Trimming removed 3 bases from V and 4 bases from J, with 12 bases in between. In DNA form, the CDR3 reads TGCAGTGCTAGCCTGGGGGAAGCCTATGGCTACACCTTC. It specifies CSASLGEAYGYTF.

The rearrangement joins TRBV27 to TRBJ2-5; unclear D gene. Per the germline V gene, CDR1 is MNHEY and CDR2 is SMNVEV (reference sequence). CDR3 size: 12 residues. V shed 4 bases and J shed 0 bases, with 3 bases lying between them. The CDR3 here is CASSSYQETQYF. The DNA for the CDR3 is TGTGCCAGCAGTTCGTACCAAGAGACCCAGTACTTC.

This clonotype was seen once. This rearrangement joins TRBV18 to TRBJ2-1, with unresolved D. Per germline, CDR1 KGHSH and CDR2 LQKENI. Trimming pared 2 bases from V and 3 bases from J, leaving 8 bases between. The CDR3 contains 14 residues. The CDR3 region has the DNA TGTGCCAGCTCACCAACCTCAGTCTACAATGAGCAGTTCTTC. Protein sequence: CASSPTSVYNEQFF.

The CDR3 DNA reads TGCAGTGCTAGAAAGTCTCTTGGCCCGAACACCGGGGAGCTGTTTTTT. Encoded protein: CSARKSLGPNTGELFF. The V call is TRBV20-1, the J call TRBJ2-2, with D hard to call. Germline CDR1 reads DFQATT; CDR2 reads SNEGSKA (reference sequence). This CDR3 comprises 16 residues. Trimming took off 2 bases at V and 0 bases at J, with 13 bases between the two ends.

The V and J genes are TRBV29-1 and TRBJ2-5, with D perhaps assigned TRBD1 or TRBD2 (6 bases each). V was trimmed by 5 bases and J by 4 bases, leaving 17 bases between them. The V gene's germline CDR1 is SQVTM and CDR2 ANQGSEA. This CDR3 contains 14 residues. CDR3 sequence (DNA): TGCAGCGTTCACCCGGGGGCAGGTCGAGAGACCCAGTACTTC. Its protein product is CSVHPGAGRETQYF.

The rearrangement uses TRBV7-9 and TRBJ1-1, with unresolved D. The germline V and J ends were trimmed by 0 bases and 1 base, with 12 bases remaining between them. This CDR3 region has 16 residues. Germline CDR1 is SEHNR and CDR2 is FQNEAQ (reference sequence). The CDR3 region is CASSLAHLVRNTEAFF. Here the CDR3 DNA reads TGTGCCAGCAGCTTAGCCCACTTGGTTCGGAACACTGAAGCTTTCTTT.

The rearrangement joins TRBV27 to TRBJ2-1, with unresolved D. Per the germline V gene, CDR1 is MNHEY and CDR2 is SMNVEV (reference sequence). This CDR3 is 13 amino acids long. V lost 5 bases, J lost 9 bases, and 14 bases lay in between. The CDR3, as DNA: TGTGCCAGCAGTGGAGTTTCGTTTGGTGAGCAGTTCTTC. Amino acid sequence: CASSGVSFGEQFF.

This chain uses TRBV5-1 with TRBJ1-2, with a weak D call TRBD1 (5 bases). CDR1 is SGHRS, CDR2 YFSETQ, per germline. V was pared by 6 bases and J by 4 bases, with 13 bases between. CDR3 size: 13 residues. CDR3 sequence: CASNNEGSYGYTF. CDR3 DNA sequence: TGCGCCAGCAATAACGAGGGGTCCTATGGCTACACCTTC.

This chain links TRBV5-1 with TRBJ1-1, with a weak D call TRBD1 (6 bases). Between the trimmed V and J ends, which lost 7 bases and 4 bases, there was a span of 14 bases. The CDR3 has 13 residues. Germline assignment: CDR1 SGHRS and CDR2 YFSETQ. CDR3 nucleotides: TGCGCCAGCGTTAGTACAGGGTCCACTGAAGCTTTCTTT. This encodes CASVSTGSTEAFF.

V gene TRBV30 combines with J gene TRBJ2-1; tentative D call: TRBD2 (6 bases). Germline V gene lookup returns CDR1 GTSNPN and CDR2 SVGIG (reference sequence). This CDR3 spans 13 amino acids. V lost 2 bases to trimming and J lost 2 bases, with 7 bases between them. As DNA, the CDR3 is TGTGCCTGGAGTCGGGAGACCTACAATGAGCAGTTCTTC. It is translated as CAWSRETYNEQFF.

The rearrangement joins TRBV2 to TRBJ2-5; D ambiguous. V lost 2 bases and J 2 bases, leaving 3 bases between the germline ends. CDR3 length equals 12 residues. Germline lookup yields CDR1 SNHLY and CDR2 FYNNEI. The CDR3 coding sequence is TGTGCCAGCAGTGAAAGGCAAGAGACCCAGTACTTC. This sequence encodes CASSERQETQYF.

The rearrangement joins TRBV9 to TRBJ2-2; the D call may be TRBD1 or TRBD2 (6 bases each). The length of the CDR3 is 15 residues. V lost 0 bases and J 7 bases, leaving 13 bases between the germline ends. Germline assignment: CDR1 SGDLS and CDR2 YYNGEE. CDR3 DNA: TGTGCCAGCAGCGTAGTTCAGGAGGGGGACGGGGAGCTGTTTTTT. Amino acid sequence: CASSVVQEGDGELFF.